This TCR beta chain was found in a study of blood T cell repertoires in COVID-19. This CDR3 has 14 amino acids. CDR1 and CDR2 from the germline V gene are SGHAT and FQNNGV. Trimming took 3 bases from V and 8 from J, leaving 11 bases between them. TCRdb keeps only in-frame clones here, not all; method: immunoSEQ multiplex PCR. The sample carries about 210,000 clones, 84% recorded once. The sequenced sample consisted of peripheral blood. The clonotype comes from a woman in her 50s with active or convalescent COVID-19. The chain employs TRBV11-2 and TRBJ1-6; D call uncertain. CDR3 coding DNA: TGTGCCAGCAGCTTCCAAGGAGTTTATTCACCCCTCCACTTT. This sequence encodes CASSFQGVYSPLHF.